The clone carrying this TCR beta chain was found once. The antigen is undetermined. Profiling relied on immunoSEQ multiplex PCR, and the TCRdb table lists in-frame clones only, not all of them. The table lists 100,000 to 130,000 clones, 90% of them singletons. The source of the sample is a study of Tregs in tolerant kidney transplant recipients. Across the whole study: Recipients received nonmyeloablative bone marrow transplants from related graft donors, with transient mixed chimerism. Overall study results and limits: Antigen-driven expansion was suggested because donor-specific Tregs expanded more than all Tregs in tolerant patients. Biological reproducibility was not directly addressed, but technical replication error appeared minimal.

Germline CDR1 and CDR2: SGHRS and YFSETQ. The CDR3 has 13 residues. V was trimmed by 2 bases and J by 5 bases, leaving 9 bases between them. This chain joins TRBV5-1 and TRBJ2-3; TRBD1 is a possible D gene (7 bases). This clonotype was sampled from a human donor who received a combined kidney and bone marrow transplant. The material sequenced was CD4+ T cells from blood, taken before the transplant. CDR3 region: CASSFQGGDTQYF. Written as DNA, the CDR3 is TGCGCCAGCAGCTTCCAGGGGGGAGATACGCAGTATTTT. Based on the CDR3 plus reference TRBV5-1 and TRBJ2-3, the full variable domain is KAGVTQTPRYLIKTRGQQVTLSCSPISGHRSVSWYQQTPGQGLQFLFEYFSETQRNKGNFPGRFSGRQFSNSRSEMNVSTLELGDSALYLCASSFQGGDTQYFGPGTRLTVL.